These T cell receptor beta chains were read from a single sample in a study of early T cells in non-severe SARS-CoV-2 infection. TCRdb reanalysed the 5' RACE reads using MiXCR and keeps one entry per CDR3 protein. Here the sample spans tens of thousands of distinct CDR3 sequences, roughly 16% being singletons. The sequencing input was whole blood. These TCRs come from an adult who was a healthcare worker with PCR-confirmed SARS-CoV-2 infection or an uninfected control (not recorded which). CDR3s include the opening cysteine and the closing phenylalanine or tryptophan. Fields, in order: J gene, D gene, V gene, clone size, CDR3 protein, CDR3 DNA. A D gene is named only where the DNA matches it firmly. Clone size is given for some rows only: seen once, a few or many times, or a class if the clone is expanded.

j_gene: TRBJ2-3; d_gene: TRBD2; v_gene: TRBV20-1; abundance: few; CDR3aa: CSAQAVSGASTDTQYF; CDR3nt: TGCAGTGCTCAGGCCGTGAGCGGGGCTAGCACAGATACGCAGTATTTT
j_gene: TRBJ2-1; d_gene: -; v_gene: TRBV4-3; abundance: few; CDR3aa: CASSHNSAYNEQFF; CDR3nt: TGCGCCAGCAGCCACAACAGCGCCTACAATGAGCAGTTCTTC
j_gene: TRBJ2-1; d_gene: TRBD1; v_gene: TRBV7-3; abundance: many; CDR3aa: CASSLRQGEQFF; CDR3nt: TGTGCCAGCAGCCTTAGACAGGGCGAGCAGTTCTTC
j_gene: TRBJ2-1; d_gene: TRBD2; v_gene: TRBV5-4; abundance: once; CDR3aa: CASSPSGSHYNEQFF; CDR3nt: TGTGCCAGCAGCCCAAGCGGGAGCCACTATAATGAGCAGTTCTTC
j_gene: TRBJ2-4; d_gene: -; v_gene: TRBV5-4; abundance: many; CDR3aa: CASSLATKNIQYF; CDR3nt: TGTGCCAGCAGCTTGGCTACCAAAAACATTCAGTACTTC
j_gene: TRBJ2-5; d_gene: TRBD2; v_gene: TRBV12-3/TRBV12-4; abundance: few; CDR3aa: CASSLVRGRRETQYF; CDR3nt: TGTGCCAGCAGTTTAGTTCGCGGGAGAAGAGAGACCCAGTACTTC
j_gene: TRBJ2-7; d_gene: -; v_gene: TRBV6-5; abundance: few; CDR3aa: CASSPTDIGEQYF; CDR3nt: TGTGCCAGCAGCCCGACGGACATTGGGGAGCAGTACTTC
j_gene: TRBJ2-4; d_gene: TRBD1; v_gene: TRBV28; abundance: few; CDR3aa: CASRPPRGQEKNIQYF; CDR3nt: TGTGCCAGTAGACCTCCGCGGGGACAGGAAAAAAACATTCAGTACTTC
j_gene: TRBJ1-6; d_gene: -; v_gene: TRBV6-2/TRBV6-3; abundance: few; CDR3aa: CASREGLVNSPLHF; CDR3nt: TGTGCCAGCAGAGAGGGACTGGTTAATTCACCCCTCCACTTT
j_gene: TRBJ2-5; d_gene: -; v_gene: TRBV7-7; abundance: few; CDR3aa: CASSAGQEGETQYF; CDR3nt: TGTGCTAGCAGCGCTGGACAGGAGGGAGAGACCCAGTACTTC
j_gene: TRBJ1-2; d_gene: TRBD1; v_gene: TRBV27; abundance: -; CDR3aa: CASSFFLGGLHGYTF; CDR3nt: TGTGCCAGCAGTTTCTTTTTAGGGGGCTTGCATGGCTACACCTTC
j_gene: TRBJ1-6; d_gene: -; v_gene: TRBV20-1; abundance: -; CDR3aa: CSARDGEGMMGSPLHF; CDR3nt: TGCAGTGCTAGAGATGGAGAAGGGATGATGGGATCACCCCTCCACTTT
j_gene: TRBJ2-5; d_gene: -; v_gene: TRBV27; abundance: -; CDR3aa: CASSFPSRAAQYF; CDR3nt: TGTGCCAGCAGTTTCCCCAGCCGAGCGGCCCAGTACTTC
j_gene: TRBJ1-6; d_gene: TRBD1; v_gene: TRBV15; abundance: -; CDR3aa: CATSVDRGFDSPLHF; CDR3nt: TGTGCCACCAGTGTGGACAGGGGGTTTGATTCACCCCTCCACTTT
j_gene: TRBJ1-1; d_gene: -; v_gene: TRBV7-9; abundance: -; CDR3aa: CASSLLGPNTEAFF; CDR3nt: TGTGCCAGCAGCTTACTGGGGCCGAACACTGAAGCTTTCTTT
j_gene: TRBJ2-2; d_gene: TRBD1; v_gene: TRBV29-1; abundance: many; CDR3aa: CSVSTQGVGELFF; CDR3nt: TGCAGCGTTTCAACACAGGGGGTCGGGGAGCTGTTTTTT
j_gene: TRBJ1-4; d_gene: -; v_gene: TRBV12-3/TRBV12-4; abundance: -; CDR3aa: CASSLGGGGDEKLFF; CDR3nt: TGTGCCAGCAGTTTAGGTGGCGGGGGCGATGAAAAACTGTTTTTT
j_gene: TRBJ2-3; d_gene: TRBD1; v_gene: TRBV7-3; abundance: few; CDR3aa: CASSLRPRQGTNTQYF; CDR3nt: TGTGCCAGCAGCTTAAGGCCTCGACAGGGTACAAATACGCAGTATTTT
j_gene: TRBJ2-1; d_gene: TRBD2; v_gene: TRBV24-1; abundance: few; CDR3aa: CATSDRLAGSYNEQFF; CDR3nt: TGTGCCACCAGTGATCGACTAGCGGGATCCTACAATGAGCAGTTCTTC
j_gene: TRBJ1-4; d_gene: -; v_gene: TRBV7-9; abundance: -; CDR3aa: CASSLTGKLFF; CDR3nt: TGTGCCAGCAGCTTAACAGGGAAACTGTTTTTT